Below, 20 T cell receptor beta chains from the same sample are listed, as sequenced in a study of identical twins' blood T cells. TCRdb re-derived calls from the 5' RACE reads in MiXCR, one entry per CDR3 protein. Among about 370,000 distinct CDR3 sequences listed, roughly 30% were seen once. The sample taken for sequencing was PBMCs. These receptors all stem from a woman between 18 and 50 years old in good health.

The V gene is TRBV13, the J gene TRBJ1-1; possible D gene TRBD1, 6 bases. The CDR3 consists of 15 residues. Trimming removed 3 bases from V and 4 bases from J, with 15 bases in between. Germline CDR1 reads PRHDT; CDR2 reads FYEKMQ (reference sequence). The CDR3 coding sequence is TGTGCCAGCAGCTTGCCACCGACAGGCCTCACTGAAGCTTTCTTT. Translating it yields CASSLPPTGLTEAFF.

This clonotype was observed a handful of times. The genes are TRBV7-8 and TRBJ2-3, with TRBD1 as a possible D gene (6 bases). The CDR3 is made up of 14 amino acids. Germline CDR1 reads SGHVS; CDR2 reads FQNEAQ. V was pared by 4 bases and J by 3 bases, with 11 bases between. Here the CDR3 reads CASSSQGLTDTQYF. For the CDR3, the DNA is TGTGCCAGCAGCTCACAGGGTTTAACAGATACGCAGTATTTT. Supplemented by reference TRBV7-8 and TRBJ2-3, the full variable domain reads GAGVSQSPRYKVAKRGQDVALRCDPISGHVSLFWYQQALGQGPEFLTYFQNEAQLDKSGLPSDRFFAERPEGSVSTLKIQRTQQEDSAVYLCASSSQGLTDTQYFGPGTRLTVL.

The chain combines TRBV3-1 with TRBJ2-2, with 7 bases identical to TRBD1. Trimming removed 3 bases from V and 1 base from J; junction bases left unmatched: 5. Germline lookup yields CDR1 LGHDT and CDR2 YNNKEL (reference sequence). The CDR3 has 16 amino acids. CDR3 amino acids: CASSHAGTENTGELFF. DNA of the CDR3: TGTGCCAGCAGCCACGCCGGGACAGAGAACACCGGGGAGCTGTTTTTT.

In this sample, this clonotype turned up a few times. The J gene is TRBJ1-6, the V gene TRBV10-3; D is unclear. The V end lost 10 bases, the J end lost 6 bases, and 10 bases lay between the germline ends. Germline assignment: CDR1 ENHRY and CDR2 SYGVKD. This CDR3 is 12 amino acids long. In DNA form, the CDR3 reads TGTGCCACCTTGGAGGCTAATTCACCCCTCCACTTT. This encodes CATLEANSPLHF.

The V call is TRBV20-1, the J call TRBJ1-6; the D is unclear. The CDR3 has 14 amino acids. V was trimmed by 1 base and J by 7 bases, leaving 11 bases between them. Germline-derived CDR1 and CDR2 are DFQATT and SNEGSKA (reference sequence). The CDR3 DNA is TGCAGTGCTAGAGTAGCCCGATCGAATTCACCCCTCCACTTT. This codes for CSARVARSNSPLHF.

V usage is TRBV20-1 and J usage is TRBJ1-1; 7 bases are a match to TRBD1. This CDR3 has 15 residues. CDR1 is DFQATT and CDR2 is SNEGSKA in the germline V gene (reference sequence). V gave up 0 bases and J gave up 1 base; unmatched junction bases: 5. CDR3 region: CSARDPGGPNTEAFF. In nucleotides, the CDR3 is TGCAGTGCTAGAGACCCAGGGGGGCCGAACACTGAAGCTTTCTTT.

A few counts support this clonotype. This rearrangement joins TRBV19 to TRBJ1-1; possible D gene TRBD1, 6 bases. Trimming took off 0 bases at V and 4 bases at J, with 15 bases between the two ends. The CDR3 extends over 16 amino acids. The germline V gene encodes CDR1 LNHDA and CDR2 SQIVND (reference sequence). The DNA for the CDR3 is TGTGCCAGTAGTATAGATCCCCAAGGGGGTGGCACTGAAGCTTTCTTT. Translating it yields CASSIDPQGGGTEAFF.

This clonotype has a count of ten or more. J is TRBJ2-7 and V is TRBV5-1; 12 bases are shared with TRBD2. CDR3 length equals 15 residues. Germline trimming cut 4 bases from V and 6 bases from J; bases unmatched to any gene: 8. Germline V gene lookup returns CDR1 SGHRS and CDR2 YFSETQ. CDR3 amino acids: CASSPRLAGESEQYF. CDR3 nucleotide sequence: TGCGCCAGCAGCCCAAGACTAGCGGGAGAGAGCGAGCAGTACTTC.

This clonotype showed up just a few times. The CDR3 is CSVEPPGVAFF. CDR3 in DNA: TGCAGCGTCGAGCCCCCCGGGGTAGCTTTCTTT. V is TRBV29-1 and J is TRBJ1-1; D is uncertain. Germline V gives CDR1 SQVTM, CDR2 ANQGSEA. This CDR3 is built from 11 residues. Trimming pared 6 bases from V and 10 bases from J, leaving 15 bases between.

This clonotype showed up many times. The V gene is TRBV5-1, the J gene TRBJ1-6; TRBD1 matches at 8 bases. The V segment lost 5 bases and the J segment 10 bases; nucleotides outside the gene matches: 5. CDR1 is SGHRS and CDR2 is YFSETQ in the germline V gene. The CDR3 is 13 amino acids. CDR3 sequence: CASSQGALSPLHF. The CDR3 bases are TGCGCCAGCAGTCAGGGGGCATTGTCACCCCTCCACTTT.

In this sample, this clonotype turned up many times. V usage is TRBV28 and J usage is TRBJ2-7, with D possibly TRBD2 on 5 matching bases. Germline CDR1 MDHEN, CDR2 SYDVKM. This CDR3 region has 11 residues. V lost 5 bases, J lost 4 bases, and 6 bases lay in between. The CDR3: CASSQRYEQYF. The CDR3 DNA reads as TGTGCCAGCAGTCAGCGGTACGAGCAGTACTTC.

This clonotype was seen a few times. This chain uses TRBV27 with TRBJ2-3; 10 bases are a match to TRBD2. There are 20 residues in the CDR3. Germline CDR1 reads MNHEY; CDR2 reads SMNVEV (reference sequence). J gave up 0 bases and V 4 bases, and 16 bases lay outside the gene matches. CDR3 in amino acids: CASSSRQEKGLAASTDTQYF. In DNA, the CDR3 is TGTGCCAGCAGTTCCCGACAAGAAAAAGGACTAGCGGCGAGCACAGATACGCAGTATTTT.

The rearrangement joins TRBV20-1 to TRBJ2-1, with 10 bases lining up with TRBD2. V lost 0 bases and J lost 3; bases outside the gene matches: 2. Germline CDR1 and CDR2: DFQATT and SNEGSKA (reference sequence). The CDR3 totals 15 residues. The CDR3 loop reads CSARDLAGVYNEQFF. CDR3 coding DNA: TGCAGTGCTAGAGACCTAGCGGGGGTCTACAATGAGCAGTTCTTC.

Here the CDR3 reads CASSSGVRSTDTQYF. CDR3 bases: TGTGCCAGCAGCTCGGGAGTTCGAAGCACAGATACGCAGTATTTT. The chain links TRBV11-2 to TRBJ2-3; a weak D match, TRBD2 (6 bases). The germline CDR1 and CDR2 sequences are SGHAT and FQNNGV. V lost 4 bases to trimming and J lost 0 bases, with 11 bases between them. The CDR3 consists of 15 residues.

This clonotype was detected many times. V and J are TRBV19 and TRBJ1-5, with unresolved D. This CDR3 comprises 15 residues. Trimming took 3 bases from V and 4 from J, leaving 13 bases between them. From germline, CDR1 is LNHDA and CDR2 SQIVND (reference sequence). CDR3 nucleotides: TGTGCCAGTAGTATGGCCCCCCGGATGAATCAGCCCCAGCATTTT. This sequence encodes CASSMAPRMNQPQHF.

This clonotype was detected ten times or more. The rearrangement uses TRBV11-2 and TRBJ2-7; D may match TRBD1 or TRBD2 (5 bases each). In germline, CDR1 is SGHAT, CDR2 FQNNGV. The CDR3 is 13 residues long. V shed 8 bases and J shed 0 bases, with 11 bases lying between them. The CDR3: CASGWGSSYEQYF. The CDR3 DNA follows: TGTGCCAGCGGTTGGGGGAGCTCCTACGAGCAGTACTTC.

This rearrangement joins TRBV28 to TRBJ2-1, with D possibly being TRBD2 (5 bases). Trimming stripped 1 base from V and 8 bases from J, with 9 bases between. CDR1 is MDHEN, CDR2 SYDVKM, per germline. This CDR3 contains 13 residues. CDR3 in amino acids: CASSLSGVDEQFF. CDR3 in DNA: TGTGCCAGCAGTTTATCCGGGGTTGATGAGCAGTTCTTC.

This clonotype came up many times. This chain links TRBV7-2 with TRBJ1-6; the D is unclear. V was shortened by 1 base and J by 7 bases, with 11 bases between the two germline ends. In germline, CDR1 is SGHTA, CDR2 FQGNSA. The CDR3 has 15 residues. CDR3 protein: CASSLVLASNSPLHF. Here the CDR3 DNA reads TGTGCCAGCAGCTTAGTTCTAGCCTCGAATTCACCCCTCCACTTT.

The V gene is TRBV27, the J gene TRBJ2-7; 8 positions agree with TRBD1. Germline CDR1 and CDR2: MNHEY and SMNVEV (reference sequence). V shed 5 bases and J 3 bases; nucleotides not matched to a gene: 6. The CDR3 length is 14 residues. CDR3 coding DNA: TGTGCCAGCAGTCCGACAGGGGACCGCTACGAGCAGTACTTC. This sequence encodes CASSPTGDRYEQYF.

This clonotype was seen a handful of times. The genes are TRBV10-3 and TRBJ2-7; TRBD2 aligns across 9 bases. J lost 5 bases, V lost 3 bases, and 11 bases had no gene match. This CDR3 comprises 16 residues. Germline values: CDR1 ENHRY, CDR2 SYGVKD. CDR3 nucleotides: TGTGCCATCAGTGACCTCACCGGGACTAGCTTCGACGAGCAGTACTTC. As protein: CAISDLTGTSFDEQYF.